The next 23 T cell receptor beta chains were all read from a single sample in a study of shared clonotypes between healthy human individuals. Assay: immunoSEQ multiplex PCR; the TCRdb copy retains only in-frame clones and omits some. This repertoire shows approximately 340,000 clones, around 70% found once; its top ten account for 10%. The sequencing input was memory CD4+ T cells sorted from blood. Subset given: CD45RA-negative fraction. These TCRs come from a man younger than 45 in good health.

The chain recombines TRBV19 with TRBJ1-2, with 7 bases matching TRBD1. Germline V gene data show CDR1 as LNHDA and CDR2 as SQIVND (reference sequence). The CDR3 loop spans 13 amino acids. Losses at the gene ends were 6 bases for V and 6 bases for J; bases not matched to a gene: 7. The chain's CDR3 is CASSTPQGDGYTF. The DNA for the CDR3 is TGTGCCAGTAGCACCCCTCAGGGGGATGGCTACACCTTC.

In its sample, this clone was seen a few times. This chain joins TRBV18 and TRBJ2-7; D tentatively reads TRBD1 or TRBD2 (5 bases each). V lost 2 bases to trimming and J lost 3 bases, with 14 bases between them. The length of the CDR3 is 15 residues. Germline V gene lookup returns CDR1 KGHSH and CDR2 LQKENI. The CDR3 spells CASSPSPGLDYEQYF. For the CDR3, the DNA is TGTGCCAGCTCACCATCGCCGGGGCTCGACTACGAGCAGTACTTC.

This chain joins TRBV28 and TRBJ1-4; D possibly corresponds to TRBD1 (6 bases). The V and J ends lost 2 bases and 7 bases respectively, with 14 bases between them. This CDR3 is built from 15 residues. Germline lookup yields CDR1 MDHEN and CDR2 SYDVKM. CDR3: CASSLRAGVSEKLFF. CDR3 sequence (DNA): TGTGCCAGCAGTTTACGGGCAGGGGTTTCTGAAAAACTGTTTTTT.

The rearrangement joins TRBV25-1 to TRBJ1-5; D is uncertain. Germline V CDR1 and CDR2: MGHDK, SYGVNS. V was shortened by 9 bases and J by 8 bases, with 11 bases between the two germline ends. The CDR3 consists of 11 residues. DNA for the CDR3: TGTGCCAGACGGACCCGCGAGCCCCAGCATTTT. Its translation: CARRTREPQHF.

This chain links TRBV4-1 with TRBJ2-7; 8 bases are a match to TRBD2. Germline loops: CDR1 MGHRA, CDR2 YSYEKL. The CDR3 spans 16 residues. Losses at the gene ends were 1 base for V and 3 bases for J; bases not matched to a gene: 8. This CDR3 reads CASSQGSAGGSYEQYF. In DNA form, the CDR3 reads TGCGCCAGCAGCCAAGGGTCGGCGGGAGGAAGCTACGAGCAGTACTTC.

The V and J genes are TRBV7-2 and TRBJ2-7; D gene uncertain. This CDR3 is 12 amino acids long. The germline CDR1 and CDR2 sequences are SGHTA and FQGNSA. Trimming removed 2 bases from V and 4 bases from J, with 6 bases in between. CDR3 amino acids: CASSLTTYEQYF. The CDR3, as DNA: TGTGCCAGCAGCTTAACCACTTACGAGCAGTACTTC.

The rearrangement links TRBV18 to TRBJ2-4; D possibly matches TRBD1 or TRBD2 (5 bases each). The CDR3 is made up of 15 amino acids. Germline V lookup: CDR1 KGHSH, CDR2 LQKENI. Trimming shortened V by 2 bases and J by 6 bases, and 14 bases separated the two germline ends. CDR3 protein: CASSPEGVRGNIQYF. The CDR3 DNA sequence: TGTGCCAGCTCACCAGAAGGGGTTCGGGGAAACATTCAGTACTTC.

The chain employs TRBV9 and TRBJ2-7; D might be TRBD1 (6 bases). CDR1 is SGDLS and CDR2 is YYNGEE in the germline V gene. The CDR3 is 14 residues long. Trimming pared 0 bases from V and 3 bases from J, leaving 10 bases between. CDR3 residues: CASSVEGGFYEQYF. The CDR3 nucleotides read TGTGCCAGCAGCGTAGAAGGGGGTTTCTACGAGCAGTACTTC.

Remarks on this clone: Other DNA sequences in the sample encode the same CDR3. The V and J genes are TRBV5-4 and TRBJ2-2; TRBD2 matches 7 bases. J lost 5 bases, V lost 0 bases, and 4 bases had no gene match. Germline V lookup: CDR1 SGHNT, CDR2 YYREEE (reference sequence). The CDR3 totals 15 residues. CDR3: CASSLGGRDTGELFF. In nucleotides, the CDR3 is TGTGCCAGCAGCTTGGGAGGGAGGGATACCGGGGAGCTGTTTTTT.

This clone was recorded a few times. The rearrangement joins TRBV2 to TRBJ2-5; D call uncertain. This CDR3 is 15 amino acids long. Trimming removed 6 bases from V and 3 bases from J, with 17 bases in between. Per germline, CDR1 SNHLY and CDR2 FYNNEI. The CDR3 spells CASSQRLVAKETQYF. The CDR3 region has the DNA TGTGCCAGCAGCCAAAGACTGGTCGCGAAAGAGACCCAGTACTTC. The entire variable domain, with the rest obtained from reference TRBV2 and TRBJ2-5, is as follows: EPEVTQTPSHQVTQMGQEVILRCVPISNHLYFYWYRQILGQKVEFLVSFYNNEISEKSEIFDDQFSVERPDGSNFTLKIRSTKLEDSAMYFCASSQRLVAKETQYFGPGTRLLVL.

CDR3 sequence (DNA): TGTGCCAGCAGCCGAGACAGGGTGGCTGGCTACACCTTC. Translation: CASSRDRVAGYTF. The chain has TRBV14 and TRBJ1-2, with 7 nucleotides matching TRBD1. Per germline, CDR1 SGHDN and CDR2 FVKESK. After removal of 4 bases from V and 7 bases from J, the junction contained 6 bases not matched to a gene. The CDR3 is 13 amino acids.

This sequence joins TRBV18 and TRBJ2-1, with D possibly matching TRBD1 (6 bases). V shed 3 bases and J shed 7 bases, with 13 bases lying between them. In germline, CDR1 is KGHSH, CDR2 LQKENI. The CDR3 spans 14 residues. CDR3 nucleotides: TGTGCCAGCTCACCCGTACAGGGAATGAATGAGCAGTTCTTC. Protein: CASSPVQGMNEQFF.

This clone has a count of ten or more. The chain links TRBV19 to TRBJ2-7; TRBD1 aligns across 7 bases. CDR1 and CDR2 from the germline V gene are LNHDA and SQIVND (reference sequence). V lost 7 bases, J lost 2 bases, and 11 bases stayed unmatched. The CDR3 is made up of 15 amino acids. The CDR3 DNA sequence: TGTGCCAGTAACAGAGGGACAGACTTACCCTACGAGCAGTACTTC. Encoded protein: CASNRGTDLPYEQYF.

Only a few counts were recorded for this clone. This chain uses TRBV11-2 with TRBJ2-3; D is unclear. Trimming left V 5 bases short and J 6 bases short, with 18 bases between. In germline, CDR1 is SGHAT, CDR2 FQNNGV. The CDR3 contains 15 residues. Here the CDR3 reads CASSPTAYLADTQYF. DNA for the CDR3: TGTGCCAGCAGCCCGACGGCTTATCTGGCGGATACGCAGTATTTT. The full variable domain, completed using reference TRBV11-2 and TRBJ2-3, is EAGVAQSPRYKIIEKRQSVAFWCNPISGHATLYWYQQILGQGPKLLIQFQNNGVVDDSQLPKDRFSAERLKGVDSTLKIQPAKLEDSAVYLCASSPTAYLADTQYFGPGTRLTVL.

V gene TRBV4-2 combines with J gene TRBJ2-3, with TRBD1 as a possible D gene (6 bases). CDR3 length: 15 amino acids. The V gene's germline CDR1 is LGHNA and CDR2 YNFKEQ. The ends were cut back, 0 bases at V and 2 bases at J, with 9 bases in the middle. The CDR3 is CASSQEGAVTDTQYF. The CDR3 bases are TGTGCCAGCAGCCAAGAGGGGGCAGTCACAGATACGCAGTATTTT.

The CDR3 coding sequence is TGCGCCAGCAGCTTAGTTCAGGGGGTTAAAGAGCAGTTCTTC. Translating it yields CASSLVQGVKEQFF. The chain has TRBV5-1 and TRBJ2-1; 7 bases match TRBD1. The CDR3 length is 14 residues. Germline CDR1 SGHRS, CDR2 YFSETQ. Germline trimming cut 2 bases from V and 10 bases from J; bases unmatched to any gene: 9. Supplemented by reference TRBV5-1 and TRBJ2-1, the full variable domain reads KAGVTQTPRYLIKTRGQQVTLSCSPISGHRSVSWYQQTPGQGLQFLFEYFSETQRNKGNFPGRFSGRQFSNSRSEMNVSTLELGDSALYLCASSLVQGVKEQFFGPGTRLTVL.

As regards this clone: This same CDR3 is encoded by further DNA sequences in the sample. The chain couples TRBV7-2 to TRBJ2-3; D gene uncertain. The CDR3 is 14 residues long. Germline CDR1 reads SGHTA; CDR2 reads FQGNSA. The ends were cut back, 2 bases at V and 1 base at J, with 7 bases in the middle. The CDR3 DNA reads TGTGCCAGCAGCTTAAGAGTGGGCACAGATACGCAGTATTTT. Translation: CASSLRVGTDTQYF.

The chain recombines TRBV11-2 with TRBJ1-2; 9 bases align to TRBD1. After removal of 2 bases from V and 4 bases from J, the junction contained 8 bases not matched to a gene. Germline assignment: CDR1 SGHAT and CDR2 FQNNGV. This CDR3 region has 16 residues. The CDR3 loop is CASSLSYRGPGYGYTF. CDR3 sequence (DNA): TGTGCCAGCAGCTTATCCTACAGGGGGCCCGGCTATGGCTACACCTTC.

This chain uses TRBV20-1 with TRBJ2-5, with unresolved D. Germline loops: CDR1 DFQATT, CDR2 SNEGSKA (reference sequence). V was clipped by 7 bases and J by 5 bases, with 8 bases between them. The CDR3 has 10 residues. CDR3 sequence: CSGLVETQYF. Written as DNA, the CDR3 is TGCAGTGGGTTAGTGGAGACCCAGTACTTC.

This clone was counted a few times. The V call is TRBV6-1, the J call TRBJ2-3; D remains ambiguous. The CDR3 has 12 residues. Trimming took off 6 bases at V and 5 bases at J, with 9 bases between the two ends. In germline, CDR1 is MNHNS, CDR2 SASEGT. The CDR3 DNA is TGTGCCAGCAGGGATCTGGTAGATACGCAGTATTTT. Its translation: CASRDLVDTQYF.

The V call is TRBV7-3, the J call TRBJ2-2; D gene uncertain. CDR3 length equals 14 residues. The germline V gene encodes CDR1 SGHTA and CDR2 FQGTGA. V lost 6 bases and J lost 2, with 10 bases in between. In nucleotides, the CDR3 is TGTGCCAGCAGGCAAGGACGAAACACCGGGGAGCTGTTTTTT. This codes for CASRQGRNTGELFF. Based on the CDR3 plus reference TRBV7-3 and TRBJ2-2, the full variable domain is GAGVSQTPSNKVTEKGKYVELRCDPISGHTALYWYRQSLGQGPEFLIYFQGTGAADDSGLPNDRFFAVRPEGSVSTLKIQRTERGDSAVYLCASRQGRNTGELFFGEGSRLTVL.

J is TRBJ2-1 and V is TRBV7-7; D gene uncertain. In germline, CDR1 is SSHAT, CDR2 FNYEAQ (reference sequence). V lost 2 bases to trimming and J lost 6 bases, with 8 bases between them. This CDR3 comprises 13 residues. The CDR3 region has the DNA TGTGCCAGCAGCTTAAACAACCGCAATGAGCAGTTCTTC. Translating it yields CASSLNNRNEQFF.

The chain combines TRBV5-1 with TRBJ2-5; no definite D call. Deletions cut 1 base from V and 1 base from J, with 8 bases between. The CDR3 has 14 amino acids. Germline assignment: CDR1 SGHRS and CDR2 YFSETQ. This CDR3 reads CASSLIGVQETQYF. The CDR3 nucleotides are TGCGCCAGCAGCTTGATTGGGGTCCAAGAGACCCAGTACTTC.